Given below is one T cell receptor beta chain in context. This entry belongs to a study of blood T cell repertoires in COVID-19. Assay used: immunoSEQ multiplex PCR; TCRdb lists only in-frame clones, some missing. This sample has about 190,000 clones; 70% to 90% occur once, and the top ten carry around 5.9%. The sample taken for sequencing was peripheral blood. The TCR was taken from a woman aged 40 to 50 who had recovered from COVID-19.

The CDR3 DNA reads TGTGCCAGCAGCCCGGGGAGCAATCAGCCCCAGCATTTT. It yields the protein CASSPGSNQPQHF. The chain couples TRBV12-3 or TRBV12-4 to TRBJ1-5; D remains unclear. Trimming removed 6 bases from V and 1 base from J, with 7 bases in between. The CDR3 covers 13 residues.